A selection of T cell receptor beta chains follows, all from one sample in a study of blood T cells in healthy people across ages. TCRdb called the 5' RACE reads again in MiXCR, with one record for every CDR3 protein. This sample yields fewer than 2 million distinct CDR3 sequences, of which about two fifths are seen a single time; roughly 23% belongs to the top ten. The specimen sequenced was blood. The receptor source for this set is a human donor in good health. Both conserved end residues are part of each CDR3. Fields, in order: clone size, J gene, V gene, D gene, CDR3 DNA, CDR3 protein. D genes are given only for firm matches. Part of the rows lack a size; the others show once, few, many or a class for expanded clones.

once TRBJ2-1 TRBV20-1 - TGCAGTGCCGAACGAACTTTCGGCGCCTACGAGCAGTTCTTC CSAERTFGAYEQFF
once TRBJ1-2 TRBV3-1 - TGTGCCAGCAGCCGAGGACAGACCTTCAACTATGGCTACACCTTC CASSRGQTFNYGYTF
- TRBJ2-3 TRBV2 - TGTGCCAGCGCCGGGGTACCCACAGATACGCAGTATTTT CASAGVPTDTQYF
- TRBJ1-1 TRBV20-1 - TGCAGTGCTTCGCAGGGCCACACTGAAGCTTTCTTT CSASQGHTEAFF
- TRBJ1-1 TRBV2 - TGTGCCAGCAGAGGCCACGAACCAACGAACACTGAAGCTTTCTTT CASRGHEPTNTEAFF
few TRBJ2-1 TRBV28 TRBD2 TGTGCCAGCAGCCGGGGACTAGGGCCCTACAATGAGCAGTTCTTC CASSRGLGPYNEQFF
- TRBJ2-3 TRBV20-1 TRBD2 TGCAGAGTCTCAGCGGGGGTTTCCACAGATACGCAGTATTTT CRVSAGVSTDTQYF
- TRBJ2-1 TRBV3-1 - TGTGCCAGCAGCCAAGATCAGACGCCGAGGAATGAGCAGTTCTTC CASSQDQTPRNEQFF
- TRBJ1-4 TRBV12-3/TRBV12-4 TRBD1 TGTGCCAGCAGTAAATGGGACAGGGGATATGAAAAACTGTTTTTT CASSKWDRGYEKLFF
- TRBJ2-5 TRBV20-1 - TGCAGTGCTCATCAGACGGTCGGGGAGACCCAGTACTTC CSAHQTVGETQYF
- TRBJ1-2 TRBV12-3/TRBV12-4 TRBD1 TGTGCCAGCAGTCCCCAAGCACAGGGGGCAAGTGGCTACACCTTC CASSPQAQGASGYTF
- TRBJ2-1 TRBV15 TRBD2 TGTGTCACCAGCCCGGGACTAGCTTACAATGAGCAGTTCTTC CVTSPGLAYNEQFF
- TRBJ2-1 TRBV29-1 - TGCAGCGTTCAAGCGCGAGAGGGGGGAAAGGACAATGAGCAGTTCTTC CSVQAREGGKDNEQFF
- TRBJ2-7 TRBV7-3 - TGTGCCAGCAGCTTATCCCCAGGGATCTACGAGCAGTACTTC CASSLSPGIYEQYF
- TRBJ2-2 TRBV11-2 - TGTGCCAGCAGCTCAAAGGCCTGGGACGGGGAGCTGTTTTTT CASSSKAWDGELFF
- TRBJ2-1 TRBV19 TRBD1 TGTGCCAGTAGTCGAACGGGACAGGGGGACAATGAGCAGTTCTTC CASSRTGQGDNEQFF
- TRBJ2-7 TRBV5-8 - TGTGCCAGCAGCTTGGAGTCAGGAACCTACGAGCAGTACTTC CASSLESGTYEQYF
- TRBJ2-5 TRBV7-2 - TGTGCCAGCAGCTTGTGGGGACTCCCTCAAGAGACCCAGTACTTC CASSLWGLPQETQYF
few TRBJ2-7 TRBV11-2 - TGTGCCAGCAGCTCCTGGACAAGGTTTTACGAGCAGTACTTC CASSSWTRFYEQYF
many TRBJ1-2 TRBV9 - TGTGCCAGCAGTGTCGGGAACTATGGCTACACCTTC CASSVGNYGYTF
- TRBJ2-1 TRBV27 - TGTGCCAGCAGTTTACCGTCAGGGGAGCAGTTCTTC CASSLPSGEQFF
few TRBJ2-5 TRBV9 TRBD2 TGTGCCAGCAGCGTAGATACTAGCGGGGGTGAGACCCAGTACTTC CASSVDTSGGETQYF
once TRBJ1-5 TRBV12-3/TRBV12-4 - TGTGCCAGCAGTTCCTCGAGTGACACTCAGCCCCAGCATTTT CASSSSSDTQPQHF
- TRBJ2-5 TRBV2 - TGTGCCAGCAGTATCAGGTGGCAGTACTTC CASSIRWQYF
- TRBJ2-6 TRBV20-1 - TGCAGTGCTAGGGGCACAGGCATTGGAGGGGCCAACGCCCTGACTTTC CSARGTGIGGANALTF
- TRBJ1-5 TRBV12-3/TRBV12-4 - TGTGCCAGCAGTTCGGCTTCGAGATTACAGCCCCGGCATTTT CASSSASRLQPRHF
- TRBJ2-1 TRBV27 TRBD2 TGTACCAGCAGCCTGATAGCGGGGGGCCTCTCCTACAATGAGCAGTTCTTC CTSSLIAGGLSYNEQFF
few TRBJ2-3 TRBV5-1 TRBD2 TGCGCCAGCAGCTCGGGACTAGCGGAGACAGATACGCAGTATTTT CASSSGLAETDTQYF
few TRBJ1-2 TRBV12-3/TRBV12-4 - TGTGCCAGCAGCCCCAGGGTCTGGGGTGGCTACACCTTC CASSPRVWGGYTF
- TRBJ2-1 TRBV9 - TGTGCCAGCAGCCCGGGTTTTTCCCATGGTGGACAGTTCTTC CASSPGFSHGGQFF
many TRBJ1-2 TRBV18 - TGTGCCAGCTCACCATCAGGGGAACTTAACTATGGCTACACCTTC CASSPSGELNYGYTF
- TRBJ1-2 TRBV7-3 - TGTGCCAGCACCTCTCCCCCTTCCGGCTACACCTTC CASTSPPSGYTF
few TRBJ2-7 TRBV2 TRBD1 TGTGCCAGCAGTCCGGGACAGTTTCTTCTCTTCGAGCAGTACTTC CASSPGQFLLFEQYF
- TRBJ2-3 TRBV5-6 - TGTGCCAGCAGTGATGGGGGTGCCCGGAGCACAGATACGCAGTATTTT CASSDGGARSTDTQYF
- TRBJ2-3 TRBV12-3/TRBV12-4 TRBD2 TGTGCCAGCACCCCTGGGAGCGGGGGAACAGATACGCAGTATTTT CASTPGSGGTDTQYF
- TRBJ2-5 TRBV29-1 - TGCAGCGTTGAGGGCGTCGTTCTTCAAGAGACCCAGTACTTC CSVEGVVLQETQYF
few TRBJ2-1 TRBV20-1 TRBD2 TGCAGTGCTAGAAGGGCTAGCGGACTCAATGAGCAGTTCTTC CSARRASGLNEQFF
few TRBJ2-7 TRBV19 - TGTGCCAGTAGTAGGAGACAGGACGGGTCCTACGAGCAGTACTTC CASSRRQDGSYEQYF
- TRBJ2-5 TRBV24-1 TRBD1 TGTGCCACCAGTGACCCGACAGGGCAAGAGACCCAGTACTTC CATSDPTGQETQYF
few TRBJ1-5 TRBV4-2 TRBD1 TGTGCCAGCAGCCAGGCGGGACAGGGAGGGTATCAGCCCCAGCATTTT CASSQAGQGGYQPQHF
- TRBJ2-2 TRBV7-2 - TGTGCCTGCTCAAGGGAGGAAGGGCGGTTTTTT CACSREEGRFF
many TRBJ1-2 TRBV29-1 - TGCAGCGTTGGGGGGGGGCGCGACTATGGCTACACCTTC CSVGGGRDYGYTF
- TRBJ2-5 TRBV6-2/TRBV6-3 - TGTGCCAGCAGTTACCCGTCAAATGAGCAGTACTTC CASSYPSNEQYF
- TRBJ2-5 TRBV20-1 TRBD2 TGCAGTGCTAGGGTGCTAGCGGTAAAAGAGACCCAGTACTTC CSARVLAVKETQYF
- TRBJ1-1 TRBV29-1 - TGCAGCGTCCAGACAGGAACTCACACTGAAGCTTTCTTT CSVQTGTHTEAFF
few TRBJ2-3 TRBV4-3 - TGCGCCAGCAGCCAAGACGCCCCCTCTAACTCGGATACGCAGTATTTT CASSQDAPSNSDTQYF
- TRBJ1-5 TRBV2 - TGTGCCAGCAGGGGGCTTGTTAGCAATCAGCCCCAGCATTTT CASRGLVSNQPQHF
many TRBJ2-7 TRBV6-1 - TGTGCCAGCAGGCGCCCTCTCGGCGAGCAGTACTTC CASRRPLGEQYF
few TRBJ2-4 TRBV10-3 - TGTGCCATCAGTGAGTCGGCACAGCTAAACATTCAGTACTTC CAISESAQLNIQYF